The entry that follows covers one T cell receptor (beta chain) sequence. What it recognizes is unknown. This sample is part of a study of cytomegalovirus exposure and HLA in healthy donors. Points from the study as a whole: Listed as cytomegalovirus-associated were more than 150 TCR beta chains.

This CDR3 has 17 amino acids. V was clipped by 5 bases and J by 6 bases; unmatched bases: 15. The V gene's germline CDR1 is SGHTA and CDR2 FQGTGA. Method: immunoSEQ multiplex PCR; TCRdb's copy keeps in-frame clones and lacks some. The sample has around 69,000 clones; over 95% are singletons. This TCR derives from a woman between 18 and 29 years old in good health and CMV-seropositive. The gene calls are TRBV7-3 and TRBJ2-1; 8 nucleotides line up with TRBD2. Source material: PBMCs. CDR3 sequence reads: CASSPENGLALLNEQFF. As DNA, the CDR3 is TGTGCCAGCAGCCCAGAAAACGGACTAGCCTTGCTCAATGAGCAGTTCTTC. Variable domain in full (rest from reference TRBV7-3 and TRBJ2-1): GAGVSQTPSNKVTEKGKYVELRCDPISGHTALYWYRQSLGQGPEFLIYFQGTGAADDSGLPNDRFFAVRPEGSVSTLKIQRTERGDSAVYLCASSPENGLALLNEQFFGPGTRLTVL.